This entry features one TCR beta chain sequence. Antigen: not known. The data were obtained in a study of shared clonotypes between healthy human individuals. General observations from the study: The sampled material consisted only of blood, and tissue repertoires are likely to differ.

Germline V gene data show CDR1 as MGHRA and CDR2 as YSYEKL. This CDR3 is built from 16 residues. V lost 4 bases and J lost 3, with 17 bases in between. Here immunoSEQ multiplex PCR was the method, and the copy in TCRdb shows in-frame clones only, minus some. Of approximately 2.4 million clones in the sample, more than 90% are singletons; the top ten hold roughly 0.13%. Source material: naive CD4+ T cells sorted from blood. Indicated subset: CD45RA+ positively selected. V usage is TRBV4-1 and J usage is TRBJ2-3; maybe TRBD2 (6 bases). This receptor was taken from a young man in good health. In DNA form, the CDR3 reads TGCGCCAGCAGCCTCCGGGAGCAGGGAGGTACAGATACGCAGTATTTT. This codes for CASSLREQGGTDTQYF.